The present TCR beta chain was sequenced within a study of shared clonotypes between healthy human individuals. TCRdb's table, derived via immunoSEQ multiplex PCR, lists solely in-frame clones and lacks some. The table has 950,000 to 1,100,000 clones, about four fifths seen once. Splitting the CD4+ cells yielded a CD45RA+ naive subset and a CD45RA-negative memory subset. This CDR3 contains 13 residues. The V and J ends lost 4 bases and 7 bases respectively, with 11 bases between them. CDR1 is SGHVS and CDR2 is FQNEAQ in the germline V gene. This chain joins TRBV7-8 and TRBJ1-5; D remains unclear. The specimen was memory CD4+ T cells from PBMCs. As to subset: CD45RA-negative fraction. The clonotype was recovered from a man in his late teens or twenties in good health. Some clones in this sample may be carry-over from other donors' samples. CDR3 sequence reads: CASSSREPQPQHF. In DNA form, the CDR3 reads TGTGCCAGCAGCTCCCGCGAACCCCAGCCCCAGCATTTT.